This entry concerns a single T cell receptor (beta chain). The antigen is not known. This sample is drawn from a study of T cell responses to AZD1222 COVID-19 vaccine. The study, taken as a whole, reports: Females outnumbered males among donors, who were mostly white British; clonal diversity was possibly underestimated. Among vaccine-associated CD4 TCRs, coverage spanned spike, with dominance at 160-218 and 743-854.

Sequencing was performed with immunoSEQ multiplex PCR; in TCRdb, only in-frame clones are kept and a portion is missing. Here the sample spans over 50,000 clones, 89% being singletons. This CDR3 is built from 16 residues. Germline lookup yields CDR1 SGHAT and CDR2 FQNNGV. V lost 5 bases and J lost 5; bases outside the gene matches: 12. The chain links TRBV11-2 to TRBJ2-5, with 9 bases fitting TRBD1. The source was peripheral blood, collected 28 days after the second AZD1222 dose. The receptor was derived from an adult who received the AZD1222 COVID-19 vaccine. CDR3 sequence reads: CASSPGTGTRRETQYF. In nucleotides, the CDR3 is TGTGCCAGCAGCCCAGGGACAGGGACCCGACGGGAGACCCAGTACTTC.